The 5 T cell receptor beta chains below all came from one sample that was sequenced in a study of T-cell memory formation after mild COVID-19 (dated by TCRdb to the early 2020s). The library was generated by 5' RACE. Sequencing relied on an Illumina NovaSeq 6000. TCRdb took the public reads, trimmed them with fastp at Q25, ran MiXCR for clone calling and kept in-frame beta chains. Rows with one shared CDR3 protein collapse into an entry with the most common genes and DNA. The sample table lists under 250,000 distinct CDR3 sequences, more than 8% of them with a count of one. Of the sample, roughly 4% is held by the ten largest clones. Specimen: PBMCs or a T cell subset sorted from them (not recorded which). These receptors were obtained from a man aged 18 to 29 who had mild COVID-19 (a few samples of this study predate the infection). The sample titles of this study are shuffled in the database, so cell type and time point are left out; the donor was told from shared clones.

This chain joins TRBV20-1 and TRBJ1-2; D is unresolved. The germline CDR1 and CDR2 sequences are DFQATT and SNEGSKA (reference sequence). CDR3 length: 11 residues. Trimming shortened V by 6 bases and J by 5 bases, and 10 bases separated the two germline ends. The CDR3 DNA sequence: TGCAGTGCCCAAGGAGGGTATGGCTACACCTTC. Its translation is CSAQGGYGYTF.

The V and J genes are TRBV5-1 and TRBJ2-6; 10 nucleotides align to TRBD2. V was clipped by 5 bases and J by 2 bases; unmatched bases: 13. CDR1 SGHRS and CDR2 YFSETQ come from the germline V gene. The CDR3 extends over 19 amino acids. The CDR3 coding sequence is TGCGCCAGCAGGGCTAGCGGGGGTCCTCGGATCGCTGGGGCCAACGTCCTGACTTTC. Protein: CASRASGGPRIAGANVLTF. Looking up the rest from reference TRBV5-1 and TRBJ2-6 gives the full variable domain: KAGVTQTPRYLIKTRGQQVTLSCSPISGHRSVSWYQQTPGQGLQFLFEYFSETQRNKGNFPGRFSGRQFSNSRSEMNVSTLELGDSALYLCASRASGGPRIAGANVLTFGAGSRLTVL.

The table lists this clonotype with many counts. The genes are TRBV7-2 and TRBJ2-7; no clear D gene. The CDR3 spans 12 residues. Germline loops: CDR1 SGHTA, CDR2 FQGNSA. The ends were cut back, 3 bases at V and 6 bases at J, with 9 bases in the middle. The CDR3 DNA is TGTGCCAGCAGCTTTGTTGCAGCCGAGCAGTACTTC. Protein product: CASSFVAAEQYF. The full variable domain, with the rest looked up from reference TRBV7-2 and TRBJ2-7, is GAGVSQSPSNKVTEKGKDVELRCDPISGHTALYWYRQSLGQGLEFLIYFQGNSAPDKSGLPSDRFSAERTGGSVSTLTIQRTQQEDSAVYLCASSFVAAEQYFGPGTRLTVT.

The chain links TRBV4-1 to TRBJ2-2; D may be TRBD2 (5 bases). Trimming shortened V by 6 bases and J by 4 bases, and 12 bases separated the two germline ends. The CDR3 totals 14 residues. Germline V gives CDR1 MGHRA, CDR2 YSYEKL. Here the CDR3 reads CASRRESSTGELFF. The CDR3 bases are TGCGCCAGCAGGAGGGAGAGTAGCACCGGGGAGCTGTTTTTT.

This clonotype was recorded many times. The chain combines TRBV6-5 with TRBJ2-5; no clear D. Germline CDR1 and CDR2: MNHEY and SVGAGI. The CDR3 runs to 16 residues. Trimming took off 2 bases at V and 6 bases at J, with 19 bases between the two ends. The chain's CDR3 is CASSYRSNRLGKTQYF. The CDR3 DNA reads TGTGCCAGCAGTTACCGCTCCAATCGGCTGGGGAAGACCCAGTACTTC.